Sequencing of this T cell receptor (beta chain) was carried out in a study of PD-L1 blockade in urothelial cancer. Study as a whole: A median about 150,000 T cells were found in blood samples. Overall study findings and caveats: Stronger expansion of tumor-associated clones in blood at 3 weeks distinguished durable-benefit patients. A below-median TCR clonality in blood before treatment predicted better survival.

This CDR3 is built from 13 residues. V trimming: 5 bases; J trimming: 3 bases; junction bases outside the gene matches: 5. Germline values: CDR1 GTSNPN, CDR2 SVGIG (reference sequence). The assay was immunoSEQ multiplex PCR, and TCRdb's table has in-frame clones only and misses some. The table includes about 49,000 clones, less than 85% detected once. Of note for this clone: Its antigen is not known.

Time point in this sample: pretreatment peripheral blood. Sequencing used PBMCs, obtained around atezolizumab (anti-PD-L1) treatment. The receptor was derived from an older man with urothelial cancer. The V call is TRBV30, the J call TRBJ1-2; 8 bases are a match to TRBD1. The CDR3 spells CAWSGGRDYGYTF. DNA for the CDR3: TGTGCCTGGTCAGGGGGCAGAGACTATGGCTACACCTTC.